The T cell receptor beta chain described here comes from a study of T cell responses to AZD1222 COVID-19 vaccine. General study findings and limits: Baseline serology detected seropositivity in only 5 or 6 AZD1222 recipients. After two AZD1222 doses, spike-specific TCR breadth and depth rose versus day 0.

Sequencing used immunoSEQ multiplex PCR; TCRdb keeps in-frame clones, though not all of them. This sample has about 130,000 clones, with 84% found just once. The V gene lost 3 bases and the J gene lost 7 bases, with 4 bases spanning the gap. This CDR3 is built from 11 residues. The germline CDR1 and CDR2 sequences are SGHTA and FQGNSA. Turning to this clone: No antigen is known for it.

V is TRBV7-2 and J is TRBJ1-3; D not certain. Specimen: peripheral blood, collected on day 0 of AZD1222 vaccination. This TCR was recovered from an adult in good health. CDR3 in amino acids: CASSFRNTIYF. The CDR3 nucleotides are TGTGCCAGCAGCTTTCGGAACACCATATATTTT.